This T cell receptor beta chain was sequenced for a study of blood T cell repertoires in COVID-19. Germline-derived CDR1 and CDR2 are LGHNA and YSLEER. Trimming removed 2 bases from V and 4 bases from J; junction bases left unmatched: 8. This CDR3 has 15 amino acids. The assay was immunoSEQ multiplex PCR, and TCRdb's table has in-frame clones only and misses some. The sample contains under 200,000 clones, around 90% of which appear only once. This TCR was sampled from a man in his fifties or sixties who had recovered from COVID-19. The chain is built from TRBV4-3 and TRBJ2-7; 7 bases agree with TRBD1. Sequencing was done on a sample of peripheral blood. The CDR3 DNA is TGCGCCAGCAGCCAAACTTCGACAGGGAAGTACGAGCAGTACTTC. Residues: CASSQTSTGKYEQYF.